The entry below gives a single T cell receptor (beta chain) sequence along with its context. This clone came up many times. Its specific antigen is unknown. No quality values exist for individual bases; no much larger clone is one base distant. This specimen comes from a study of a mutant IDH1 vaccine in newly diagnosed glioma listed by TCRdb under 2021. Context from the whole study: In the chemotherapy-containing groups, vaccination started alongside temozolomide cycles, whereas in patients who had radiotherapy alone it started 4-6 weeks after radiotherapy. Before enrollment, most patients had been given radiochemotherapy with temozolomide as standard therapy, while the rest had received either radiotherapy alone or temozolomide alone. Of the 32 patients who were treated, 62.5% were male and approximately 40% were female, and the mean age was about 40 years. Peripheral blood was collected at six visits: V03 (baseline), V05, V07, V10, V12 and V13. The week-35 safety follow-up was designated visit V12, and the week-47 end of study was designated visit V13. Longitudinal TCRB deep sequencing was done for roughly 23 treated patients, wherever samples were available for exploratory analyses. Beyond this particular receptor, the publication reports: Immune responses induced by the vaccine were seen in approximately 92% of patients across multiple MHC alleles. It was noted by the authors that analyses of patient blood samples could not be reproduced owing to sample limitations. Selection of PBMC samples for TCRB deep sequencing was based on availability. Pseudoprogression seemed to be unrelated to changes in the top peripheral T cell clonotypes found by TCRB sequencing.

Including the terminal cysteine and phenylalanine, the CDR3 comprises 13 residues. Just CDR3 DNA is preserved here, 39 bases in frame from base 1. The germline V gene sets CDR1 to KGHSH and CDR2 to LQKENI. V is reduced by 6 bases and J by 5 bases, leaving a spacing of 11 bases between them. Library construction relied on the immunoSEQ multiplex PCR assay. Rearranged TCR beta chain sequences were amplified using the hsTCRB Kit according to the manufacturer's protocol. Sequencing of TCRB libraries was carried out on an Illumina MiSeq. Under the source paper's analysis protocol: The proprietary platform of the kit vendor was used for demultiplexing, trimming and gene mapping. TCRdb re-hosts the immuneACCESS table, in-frame sequences only. Its copies lack some clones; in the studies checked, an unresolved V gene accounts for under half of them, and the cause for the rest is not known. V, J and clone size are those of that table, while D and trimming were read from the DNA. The sample contains fewer than 55,000 clones, around three fifths of them found a single time. Of the sample, around 4.8% is held by the ten largest clones.

This specimen's time point label, per the study, means: week 47, end of study. A 20-mer mutant IDH1 peptide at 300 micrograms in Montanide made up each vaccine dose, which was injected subcutaneously together with topical imiquimod. Patients received eight vaccinations in weeks 1, 3, 5, 7, 11, 15, 19 and 23, corresponding to visits V03 through V10. The donors had newly diagnosed IDH1-mutant astrocytomas of WHO grade 3 or 4 that showed loss of nuclear ATRX. The samples were drawn from NOA16, a multicentre, single-arm, open-label phase I trial in Germany that tested a mutant IDH1 peptide vaccine in humans for the first time. Genomic DNA for TCRB sequencing was extracted from EDTA blood using the DNeasy Blood and Tissue Kit.

Sequences were derived from peripheral blood mononuclear cells (PBMCs), sampled from a glioma patient whose treatment included an IDH1 peptide vaccine. The TCR originated in a man aged 35 to 55 with glioma. Some clones in this sample may be carry-over from other donors' samples. This chain is built from TRBV18 and TRBJ1-5; no confident D gene assignment can be made. Read as DNA, the sequence is TGTGCCAGCTCGGGGTCGTGGGATCAGCCCCAGCATTTT. Its protein reads: CASSGSWDQPQHF.